This T cell receptor (beta chain) was sequenced during a study of blood T cell repertoires in COVID-19. Turning to the study itself: From the United States, Italy and Spain came samples of acute and convalescent COVID-19. PBMCs, B-cell-depleted T cells, or T cells provided the cDNA or gDNA that made up the material.

This clone has more than one count but fewer than ten. In the source study's methods: Nucleated cell number was recorded as an estimate derived from reference gene primer amplification. This table comes from immunoSEQ multiplex PCR, and its TCRdb copy is limited to in-frame clones, with some not included. V, J and clone size were drawn from that table, and D and trimming were deduced from the DNA. The repertoire holds nearly 80,000 clones, with approximately 84% as singletons. This TCR was sampled from a man between 60 and 75 years old with active or convalescent COVID-19. Sequenced input: peripheral blood.

The CDR3 DNA reads as TGCAGCGTTGAAGATCGACAGGGCTATGGCTACACCTTC. Amino acid sequence: CSVEDRQGYGYTF. The chain has TRBV29-1 and TRBJ1-2, with 7 positions matching TRBD1. Per the germline V gene, CDR1 is SQVTM and CDR2 is ANQGSEA. The CDR3 runs 13 residues. With 0 bases clipped from V and 4 bases from J, the junction kept 2 bases outside the gene matches.